Each of the 14 T cell receptor beta chains below was sequenced from the same sample in a study of T cells in Graves' hyperthyroidism and ophthalmopathy. TCR beta CDR3 regions were amplified from RNA. A first-round RT-PCR of the TCR CDR3 used the HTBI primer set. Each CDR3 protein gets one entry after TCRdb re-called the multiplex PCR reads with MiXCR. The sample consists of around 300,000 distinct CDR3 sequences, roughly 15% of them appearing once. The sequencing input was blood. These receptors were taken from a woman aged 25 to 39 with Graves' hyperthyroidism that later progressed to Graves' ophthalmopathy.

This clonotype was detected ten times or more. V is TRBV3-1 and J is TRBJ2-2; D tentatively fits TRBD1 or TRBD2 (5 bases each). The V gene lost 4 bases and the J gene lost 4 bases, with 13 bases spanning the gap. Germline V gene data show CDR1 as LGHDT and CDR2 as YNNKEL (reference sequence). This CDR3 region has 15 residues. The CDR3 loop reads CASSPPGRTTGELFF. DNA for the CDR3: TGTGCCAGCAGCCCTCCGGGACGGACCACCGGGGAGCTGTTTTTT. Looking up the rest from reference TRBV3-1 and TRBJ2-2 gives the full variable domain: DTAVSQTPKYLVTQMGNDKSIKCEQNLGHDTMYWYKQDSKKFLKIMFSYNNKELIINETVPNRFSPKSPDKAHLNLHINSLELGDSAVYFCASSPPGRTTGELFFGEGSRLTVL.

The table lists this clonotype with many counts. The chain couples TRBV7-2 to TRBJ2-1; 13 bases fit TRBD2. Losses at the gene ends were 5 bases for V and 14 bases for J; bases not matched to a gene: 12. The CDR3 sequence is 15 residues long. The germline V gene has CDR1 SGHTA and CDR2 FQGNSA. The CDR3 coding sequence is TGTGCCAGCAGCCCCAGCCCACTAGCGGGAGGGCCGGAGTTCTTC. This gives the protein CASSPSPLAGGPEFF.

The genes are TRBV20-1 and TRBJ2-7, with D perhaps TRBD1 or TRBD2 (6 bases each). Trimming removed 3 bases at V and 2 bases at J, with 23 bases between. The CDR3 consists of 17 residues. Germline CDR1 reads DFQATT; CDR2 reads SNEGSKA (reference sequence). CDR3 DNA: TGCAGTGCTAGTAGTGCCAGCGGGCAGGGGAAGGCCTACGAGCAGTACTTC. Protein: CSASSASGQGKAYEQYF.

The sample holds many counts of this clonotype. V gene TRBV18 combines with J gene TRBJ1-5; D unresolved. With 3 bases removed from V and 2 bases from J, the gap between germline ends came to 8 bases. Germline values: CDR1 KGHSH, CDR2 LQKENI. The CDR3 has 14 residues. The CDR3 region has the DNA TGTGCCAGCTCACCCGTCCAGGGCAATCAGCCCCAGCATTTT. It specifies CASSPVQGNQPQHF.

As regards this clonotype: Just one base apart from a much larger clone, this may be a read error. The V gene is TRBV13, the J gene TRBJ2-7; possible D gene TRBD1, 6 bases. The CDR3 has 15 residues. Germline lookup yields CDR1 PRHDT and CDR2 FYEKMQ (reference sequence). The germline V and J ends were trimmed by 2 bases and 4 bases, with 15 bases remaining between them. This CDR3 is CASSLCGTRDYEQYF. DNA for the CDR3: TGTGCCAGCAGCTTATGTGGGACACGGGATTACGAGCAGTACTTC.

The sample holds many counts of this clonotype. This chain connects TRBV6-1 to TRBJ2-7; D gene unclear. The V gene lost 0 bases and the J gene lost 3 bases, with 15 bases spanning the gap. CDR1 is MNHNS, CDR2 SASEGT, per germline. This CDR3 region has 16 residues. In DNA form, the CDR3 reads TGTGCCAGCAGTGAAGCTACGGCTGCCCTCTACTACGAGCAGTACTTC. Translated: CASSEATAALYYEQYF.

This clonotype was seen only a few times. One base away lies a much larger clone, so this may be a sequencing read error. J is TRBJ2-7 and V is TRBV29-1; 7 positions agree with TRBD1. Germline V gene data show CDR1 as SQVTM and CDR2 as ANQGSEA. The CDR3 length is 14 residues. The junction had 13 bases not matched to a gene; V was cut back by 5 bases and J by 6 bases. CDR3 region: CSVSAQGQFAEQYF. The DNA for the CDR3 is TGCAGCGTTTCAGCCCAGGGACAGTTCGCCGAGCAGTACTTC.

The V gene is TRBV25-1, the J gene TRBJ1-1; D not certain. The CDR3 loop spans 15 amino acids. The V end was cut by 2 bases, the J end by 0 bases, with 10 bases between. Germline CDR1 is MGHDK and CDR2 is SYGVNS. The CDR3 sequence: CASSEGIGVNTEAFF. In DNA form, the CDR3 reads TGTGCCAGCAGTGAAGGAATAGGTGTGAACACTGAAGCTTTCTTT.

In this sample, this clonotype turned up many times. This sequence joins TRBV20-1 and TRBJ2-3; D is perhaps TRBD2 (6 bases). Germline CDR1 and CDR2: DFQATT and SNEGSKA (reference sequence). The CDR3 is made up of 11 amino acids. CDR3 bases: TGCAGCCCGGGGGACACAGATACGCAGTATTTT. Its protein is CSPGDTDTQYF.

This clonotype came up many times. This chain joins TRBV6-1 and TRBJ1-1, with a tentative D call TRBD1 (5 bases). This CDR3 contains 15 residues. In germline, CDR1 is MNHNS, CDR2 SASEGT. Deletions cut 7 bases from V and 3 bases from J, with 18 bases between. The CDR3 spells CASTSVVGGDTEAFF. The CDR3, as DNA: TGTGCCAGCACCTCTGTGGTGGGGGGTGACACTGAAGCTTTCTTT.

A note on this clonotype: A clone one base away is much larger, so this may be a read error. This rearrangement joins TRBV12-3 or TRBV12-4 to TRBJ2-3, with a possible D match to TRBD2 (5 bases). V was clipped by 8 bases and J by 2 bases, with 8 bases between them. The CDR3 has 12 amino acids. CDR3 amino acids: CASGGPTDTQYF. CDR3 sequence (DNA): TGTGCCAGCGGCGGGCCCACAGATACGCAGTATTTT.

This clonotype was seen ten or more times. The chain carries TRBV20-1 and TRBJ2-7; D unresolved. CDR3 length: 14 residues. V gave up 0 bases and J gave up 2 bases, with 11 bases separating them. Germline assignment: CDR1 DFQATT and CDR2 SNEGSKA (reference sequence). The CDR3 DNA follows: TGCAGTGCTAGAGATCTCAACTTGGCCTACGAGCAGTACTTC. This codes for CSARDLNLAYEQYF.

Ten or more counts support this clonotype. The chain uses TRBV19 and TRBJ2-5, with 8 bases lining up with TRBD1. CDR1 and CDR2 (germline): LNHDA, SQIVND (reference sequence). CDR3 length: 15 amino acids. The junction had 6 bases not matched to a gene; V was cut back by 5 bases and J by 1 base. CDR3 DNA sequence: TGTGCCAGTAGTTCACTTGGGACAGGCCAAGAGACCCAGTACTTC. It encodes CASSSLGTGQETQYF. The full variable domain, in which reference TRBV19 and TRBJ2-5 provide the parts outside the CDR3, is DGGITQSPKYLFRKEGQNVTLSCEQNLNHDAMYWYRQDPGQGLRLIYYSQIVNDFQKGDIAEGYSVSREKKESFPLTVTSAQKNPTAFYLCASSSLGTGQETQYFGPGTRLLVL.

The chain joins TRBV3-1 to TRBJ1-6; a weak D match, TRBD1 (5 bases). V was pared by 1 base and J by 14 bases, with 12 bases between. The CDR3 spans 13 residues. Germline CDR1 reads LGHDT; CDR2 reads YNNKEL (reference sequence). CDR3 protein: CASSQAQDATLHF. The CDR3 DNA reads TGTGCCAGCAGCCAAGCACAGGATGCGACCCTCCACTTT.